The 21 T cell receptor beta chains listed next were all sequenced from one sample in a study of T cells in women clearing cervical HPV infection. The assay was immunoSEQ multiplex PCR, and TCRdb's table has in-frame clones only and misses some. This sample's clone table lists some 21,000 clones. The sample comprised blood buffy coat. The source is a woman aged 18 to 75 with a cervical HPV16 infection that either progressed to CIN3+ or cleared (not recorded which).

As concerns this clone: Coverage ceases 3 residues before the CDR3 finishes, and the germline J gene fills in the end. This specimen includes other DNA sequences encoding the same CDR3. V gene TRBV5-6 combines with J gene TRBJ2-7, with 13 positions matching TRBD2. The CDR3 is 15 residues long. Germline V CDR1 and CDR2: SGHDT, YYEEEE. With V trimmed by 4 bases and J by 4 bases, 5 bases remained unmatched. Incomplete CDR3 DNA: TGTGCCAGCAGCGAACTAGCGGGAGGGTTTTACGAG. It translates to CASSELAGGFYE. The whole CDR3 is CASSELAGGFYEQYF.

This clone ranks as medium-sized (0.01 to 0.1%) in terms of frequency. From the germline J gene comes the end of the CDR3, since the read stops 3 residues before it. V usage is TRBV20-1 and J usage is TRBJ2-3, with 7 bases aligning to TRBD1. The CDR3 covers 14 residues. CDR1 is DFQATT and CDR2 is SNEGSKA in the germline V gene (reference sequence). Losses at the gene ends were 2 bases for V and 7 bases for J; bases not matched to a gene: 9. CDR3 DNA, as far as it was read: TGCAGTGCTAGATTTTGGCAGGGGGTTCATACG. Residues: CSARFWQGVHT. From start to end, the CDR3 is CSARFWQGVHTQYF.

Concerning this clone itself: The CDR3 goes on 3 residues after the read ends, and that part is filled in from the germline J gene. This rearrangement joins TRBV30 to TRBJ2-2, with a possible D match to TRBD2 (5 bases). The CDR3 covers 14 residues. The germline gives CDR1 GTSNPN, CDR2 SVGIG (reference sequence). The chain's CDR3 is CAWSRTGAYEKLFF. CDR3 DNA (partial): TGTGCCTGGAGTCGGACTGGAGCTTATGAAAAG. Filled out from reference TRBV30 and TRBJ2-2, the complete variable domain reads SQTIHQWPATLVQPVGSPLSLECTVEGTSNPNLYWYRQAAGRGLQLLFYSVGIGQISSEVPQNLSASRPQDRQFILSSKKLLLSDSGFYLCAWSRTGAYEKLFFGEGSRLTVL.

A remark on this clone: The CDR3 goes on 3 residues after the read ends, and that part is filled in from the germline J gene. In the same sample, other DNA sequences code for this CDR3. The chain combines TRBV7-2 with TRBJ2-7; D remains ambiguous. V was cut by 2 bases and J by 5 bases, with 7 bases left in between. Germline-derived CDR1 and CDR2 are SGHTA and FQGNSA. The CDR3 has 12 amino acids. The CDR3 is CASSLSVDEQYF. The sequenced CDR3 bases are TGTGCCAGCAGCTTATCTGTAGACGAG.

As regards this clone: The CDR3 end falls 3 residues outside the read, so it is completed with the germline J gene. The rearrangement links TRBV19 to TRBJ2-7; D may be TRBD1 (6 bases). Germline V lookup: CDR1 LNHDA, CDR2 SQIVND (reference sequence). V lost 4 bases and J lost 0, with 10 bases in between. CDR3 length: 14 amino acids. Here the CDR3 reads CASSTQTGSYEQYF. CDR3 DNA (partial): TGTGCCAGTAGTACCCAGACAGGCTCCTACGAG.

As regards this clone: The read terminates 3 residues ahead of where the CDR3 ends, so the germline J gene completes it. The genes are TRBV5-1 and TRBJ2-2; 8 bases align to TRBD2. J was trimmed by 1 base and V by 0 bases; bases with no gene match: 5. From germline, CDR1 is SGHRS and CDR2 YFSETQ. The CDR3 is 17 amino acids. Incomplete CDR3 DNA: TGCGCCAGCAGCTTGGGGCCGGGACTAGGGAACACCGGGGAG. It yields the protein CASSLGPGLGNTGE. The full-length CDR3 reads as CASSLGPGLGNTGELFF.

About this clone: The read is 3 residues too short to cover the CDR3 end, so that end is filled in from the germline J gene. The V gene is TRBV2, the J gene TRBJ2-1; D is ambiguous. V lost 7 bases and J 7 bases, leaving 14 bases between the germline ends. CDR1 SNHLY and CDR2 FYNNEI come from the germline V gene. The CDR3 contains 13 residues. The sequenced part of the CDR3 DNA is TGTGCCAGCAAGAGCCCTCCCGGGAATGAG. Protein product: CASKSPPGNE. Given in full, the CDR3 is CASKSPPGNEQFF. Based on the CDR3 plus reference TRBV2 and TRBJ2-1, the full variable domain is EPEVTQTPSHQVTQMGQEVILRCVPISNHLYFYWYRQILGQKVEFLVSFYNNEISEKSEIFDDQFSVERPDGSNFTLKIRSTKLEDSAMYFCASKSPPGNEQFFGPGTRLTVL.

Partial CDR3 DNA: TGTGCCAGTAGTCGATCGACCGGGTGGGAGACC. As protein: CASSRSTGWET. The entire CDR3 sequence reads CASSRSTGWETQYF. The chain has TRBV19 and TRBJ2-5; D gene ambiguous. The read stops 3 residues short of the end of the CDR3; the missing end is completed from the germline J gene. The germline CDR1 and CDR2 sequences are LNHDA and SQIVND (reference sequence). V lost 5 bases to trimming and J lost 5 bases, with 15 bases between them. The CDR3 has 14 amino acids. Looking up the rest from reference TRBV19 and TRBJ2-5 gives the full variable domain: DGGITQSPKYLFRKEGQNVTLSCEQNLNHDAMYWYRQDPGQGLRLIYYSQIVNDFQKGDIAEGYSVSREKKESFPLTVTSAQKNPTAFYLCASSRSTGWETQYFGPGTRLLVL.

To note about this clone: The observed sequence ends 3 residues before the CDR3 terminus, with the missing tail filled in from the germline J gene. The rearrangement joins TRBV5-1 to TRBJ2-5; D not certain. The germline V gene encodes CDR1 SGHRS and CDR2 YFSETQ. CDR3 length: 12 amino acids. Trimming stripped 2 bases from V and 3 bases from J, with 5 bases between. The CDR3 reads CASSFREETQYF. The covered CDR3 bases are TGCGCCAGCAGCTTTAGGGAAGAGACC.

Turning to this clone: Its ends do not fully match the called genes, so a read error is possible. The read terminates 3 residues before the CDR3 end, so the remaining end is supplied by the germline J gene. This specimen includes other DNA sequences encoding the same CDR3. This chain uses TRBV10-3 with TRBJ1-3; 9 bases map to TRBD1. This CDR3 has 14 residues. CDR1 ENHRY and CDR2 SYGVKD come from the germline V gene. CDR3 protein: CAVRTGDSGNTIYF. The covered CDR3 bases are TGTGCCGTTCGGACAGGGGACTCTGGAAACACT.

Worth noting for this clone: The CDR3 goes on 3 residues after the read ends, and that part is filled in from the germline J gene. The rearrangement links TRBV11-1 to TRBJ2-3, with TRBD1 identical over 9 bases. V was clipped by 3 bases and J by 5 bases; unmatched bases: 6. CDR3 length: 15 amino acids. The germline V gene encodes CDR1 SGHAT and CDR2 FQDESV (reference sequence). This chain's CDR3 is CASSFAGDREDTQYF. CDR3 DNA, as far as it was read: TGTGCCAGCAGCTTCGCCGGGGACAGGGAAGATACG.

Note on this clone: The DNA ends 3 residues before the CDR3 does, and the rest of the CDR3 is filled in from the germline J gene. V usage is TRBV13 and J usage is TRBJ2-5; a weak D match, TRBD2 (6 bases). In germline, CDR1 is PRHDT, CDR2 FYEKMQ (reference sequence). This CDR3 comprises 14 residues. V was pared by 5 bases and J by 2 bases, with 12 bases between. This CDR3 is CASSLGTEQETQYF. Incomplete CDR3 DNA: TGTGCCAGCAGCCTCGGGACTGAGCAAGAGACC.

For this clone: The CDR3 extends 3 residues past the end of the read, so its final part is completed from the germline J gene. The chain combines TRBV7-6 with TRBJ2-1, with 9 bases that match TRBD1. The CDR3 length is 18 residues. Per germline, CDR1 SGHVS and CDR2 FNYEAQ. The V segment lost 5 bases and the J segment 0 bases; nucleotides outside the gene matches: 11. CDR3 amino acids: CASSPGTGSFSSYNEQFF. CDR3 DNA (partial): TGTGCCAGCAGCCCCGGGACAGGGAGCTTTAGCTCCTACAATGAG.

For this clone: The read comes to an end 3 residues before the CDR3 does, leaving the germline J gene to fill in the end. V is TRBV6-2 or TRBV6-3 and J is TRBJ2-7; tentatively, D is TRBD1 (6 bases). Germline loops: CDR1 MNHEY, CDR2 SVGEGT. Deletions cut 7 bases from V and 2 bases from J, with 12 bases between. CDR3 length: 13 residues. The sequenced CDR3 bases are TGTGCCAGCACGGGGACAAAGCCCTACGAG. Protein sequence: CASTGTKPYE. The full CDR3 reads CASTGTKPYEQYF.

Remarks on this clone: The read halts 3 residues ahead of the CDR3 end, with the missing end drawn from the germline J gene. This chain connects TRBV20-1 to TRBJ1-3; D is unclear. The CDR3 extends over 14 amino acids. The germline V and J ends were trimmed by 1 base and 0 bases, with 7 bases remaining between them. The germline V gene encodes CDR1 DFQATT and CDR2 SNEGSKA (reference sequence). The DNA read from the CDR3 is TGCAGTGCTAGAGTCCAGAGCTCTGGAAACACC. Protein: CSARVQSSGNT. The whole CDR3 protein reads CSARVQSSGNTIYF.

Regarding this clone: The CDR3 end lies 3 residues beyond the end of the read and is filled in from the germline J gene. The chain links TRBV6-2 or TRBV6-3 to TRBJ2-1; 9 bases agree with TRBD2. V lost 8 bases and J lost 3; bases outside the gene matches: 5. CDR1 and CDR2 from the germline V gene are MNHEY and SVGEGT. The CDR3 totals 14 residues. The CDR3 bases that were read are TGTGCCAGCCTTAGCGGGAGTAACTACAATGAG. Protein sequence: CASLSGSNYNE. The whole CDR3 protein is CASLSGSNYNEQFF.

Worth noting for this clone: Read coverage stops 3 residues before the CDR3 terminus; the germline J gene supplies the remainder. V and J are TRBV4-2 and TRBJ2-3; 9 bases agree with TRBD1. The germline V gene has CDR1 LGHNA and CDR2 YNFKEQ. The CDR3 covers 16 residues. CDR3 DNA, as far as it was read: TGTGCCAGCAGCCAGGGCCTACAGGGGGCAGAAGAGACG. Translated, it gives CASSQGLQGAEET. The whole CDR3 protein reads CASSQGLQGAEETQYF.

With regard to this clone: The read is 3 residues too short to cover the CDR3 end, so that end is filled in from the germline J gene. V gene TRBV20-1 combines with J gene TRBJ1-2; TRBD1 matches 7 bases. Germline lookup yields CDR1 DFQATT and CDR2 SNEGSKA (reference sequence). CDR3 length: 15 residues. V shed 0 bases, J shed 2 bases, and the junction held 6 bases outside the gene matches. This CDR3 is CSAREGGRGNYGYTF. The sequenced CDR3 bases are TGCAGTGCTAGAGAAGGGGGCAGGGGGAACTATGGC.

The sequenced part of the CDR3 DNA is TGTGCCAGCAGCCTAAATTGGGGGGGGAATGAAAAA. It is translated as CASSLNWGGNEK. The entire CDR3 reads CASSLNWGGNEKLFF. V gene TRBV2 combines with J gene TRBJ1-4; D is perhaps TRBD1 (5 bases). The read ends 3 residues early relative to the CDR3; the germline J gene fills the gap. The CDR3 is 15 amino acids. V was cut by 6 bases and J by 5 bases, with 16 bases left in between. CDR1 is SNHLY, CDR2 FYNNEI, per germline.

Worth noting for this clone: With the read ending 3 residues before the CDR3 end, the germline J gene is used to fill in that end. The genes are TRBV2 and TRBJ2-3; 9 positions agree with TRBD1. This CDR3 is 12 amino acids long. CDR1 SNHLY and CDR2 FYNNEI come from the germline V gene. This chain's CDR3 is CASRGTGKPQYF. The CDR3 bases that were read are TGTGCCAGCAGGGGGACAGGGAAGCCG.

Of note for this clone: The read ends 3 residues before the CDR3 terminus; that terminus is restored from the germline J gene. The chain carries TRBV10-3 and TRBJ2-7; D is unclear. CDR1 and CDR2 from the germline V gene are ENHRY and SYGVKD. Trimming left V 7 bases short and J 2 bases short, with 9 bases between. The CDR3 has 12 residues. CDR3 region: CAIMSSAYEQYF. The sequenced part of the CDR3 DNA is TGTGCCATCATGAGTTCGGCCTACGAG.